These 21 T cell receptor beta chains were all obtained from the same sample, sequenced in a study of CD8 T cells in Susac syndrome. An input of roughly 0.5 to 1 ug of RNA was subjected to reverse transcription using random hexamers. TCRdb redid the calling of the immunoSEQ multiplex PCR reads with MiXCR, one entry per CDR3 protein. The sample includes tens of thousands of distinct CDR3 sequences, 85% to 95% of them seen just once. Sequences were obtained from CD4+ T cells from PBMCs. These receptors were taken from a human donor with Susac syndrome.

The chain links TRBV5-4 to TRBJ1-1; D is unresolved. CDR1 SGHNT and CDR2 YYREEE come from the germline V gene (reference sequence). This CDR3 comprises 14 residues. The V gene lost 3 bases and the J gene lost 1 base, with 10 bases spanning the gap. The CDR3 spells CASSYDLTNTEAFF. CDR3 nucleotide sequence: TGTGCCAGCAGCTACGACCTTACGAACACTGAAGCTTTCTTT.

This sequence joins TRBV30 and TRBJ1-3, with 7 bases fitting TRBD1. There are 16 residues in the CDR3. J lost 3 bases, V lost 0 bases, and 8 bases had no gene match. Germline loops: CDR1 GTSNPN, CDR2 SVGIG (reference sequence). The CDR3 is CAWSVPLTGNGNTIYF. The CDR3 DNA reads TGTGCCTGGAGTGTCCCCCTGACAGGGAATGGAAACACCATATATTTT.

The chain combines TRBV5-1 with TRBJ1-1; D is unclear. Germline CDR1 and CDR2: SGHRS and YFSETQ. This CDR3 is built from 15 residues. The ends were cut back, 0 bases at V and 5 bases at J, with 14 bases in the middle. The CDR3 region has the DNA TGCGCCAGCAGCTTGGATAGACCCATGGGGACTGAAGCTTTCTTT. It yields the protein CASSLDRPMGTEAFF.

The V and J genes are TRBV20-1 and TRBJ2-7; D gene ambiguous. Trimming left V 1 base short and J 0 bases short, with 10 bases between. CDR3 size: 14 residues. Germline CDR1 DFQATT, CDR2 SNEGSKA (reference sequence). Here the CDR3 reads CSARGATFSYEQYF. In nucleotides, the CDR3 is TGCAGTGCTAGAGGGGCTACCTTCTCCTACGAGCAGTACTTC.

This clonotype has more than one count but fewer than ten. V is TRBV7-2 and J is TRBJ1-1; tentative D call: TRBD1 (6 bases). Germline V gene sequence: CDR1 SGHTA, CDR2 FQGNSA. This CDR3 has 13 amino acids. V was shortened by 5 bases and J by 4 bases, with 11 bases between the two germline ends. CDR3 DNA sequence: TGTGCCAGCAGCCTCAGGGGTGGCACTGAAGCTTTCTTT. This translates into CASSLRGGTEAFF.

This chain links TRBV5-1 with TRBJ2-5; possible D gene TRBD2, 5 bases. Germline CDR1 reads SGHRS; CDR2 reads YFSETQ. The CDR3 consists of 15 residues. The V end lost 5 bases, the J end lost 5 bases, and 19 bases lay between the germline ends. As DNA, the CDR3 is TGCGCCAGCAGGGAAGAGGGTGTGATTCTTGAGACCCAGTACTTC. It translates to CASREEGVILETQYF.

This clonotype showed up just once. The rearrangement joins TRBV30 to TRBJ2-3; tentatively, D is TRBD2 (6 bases). V shed 7 bases and J shed 8 bases, with 25 bases lying between them. CDR1 is GTSNPN, CDR2 SVGIG, per germline (reference sequence). The CDR3 is 15 residues long. The CDR3 reads CASSFRGGSESTQYF. The CDR3, as DNA: TGTGCCTCCTCATTCCGGGGAGGTTCCGAGAGTACGCAGTATTTT.

V gene TRBV7-7 combines with J gene TRBJ2-2; D ambiguous. This CDR3 spans 13 amino acids. CDR1 and CDR2 from the germline V gene are SSHAT and FNYEAQ (reference sequence). The V end was cut by 1 base, the J end by 5 bases, with 5 bases between. The CDR3 loop is CASSLGGTGELFF. CDR3 coding DNA: TGTGCCAGCAGCTTAGGGGGAACCGGGGAGCTGTTTTTT.

V gene TRBV29-1 combines with J gene TRBJ2-7; 10 bases align to TRBD2. V shed 4 bases, J shed 5 bases, and the junction held 5 bases outside the gene matches. Germline CDR1 reads SQVTM; CDR2 reads ANQGSEA. The CDR3 extends over 13 amino acids. CDR3 bases: TGCAGCGTTGGATTAGCGGGGGGACACGAGCAGTACTTC. It encodes CSVGLAGGHEQYF.

The J gene is TRBJ2-7, the V gene TRBV9; no clear D. Trimming took off 0 bases at V and 5 bases at J, with 3 bases between the two ends. From germline, CDR1 is SGDLS and CDR2 YYNGEE. The CDR3 length is 11 residues. CDR3 DNA sequence: TGTGCCAGCAGCGTAGGCCACGAGCAGTACTTC. It yields the protein CASSVGHEQYF.

J is TRBJ1-6 and V is TRBV7-2; tentative D call: TRBD1 (6 bases). The germline V gene encodes CDR1 SGHTA and CDR2 FQGNSA. Between the trimmed V and J ends, which lost 5 bases and 9 bases, there was a span of 14 bases. The CDR3 covers 14 residues. In DNA, the CDR3 is TGTGCCAGCAGCCCTAGAGGGGGGGCTTCACCCCTCCACTTT. Its translation is CASSPRGGASPLHF.

The chain uses TRBV5-6 and TRBJ1-5; no clear D gene. Germline-derived CDR1 and CDR2 are SGHDT and YYEEEE. Trimming took 3 bases from V and 7 from J, leaving 17 bases between them. The CDR3 has 15 residues. CDR3 loop: CASSSWGLTRQPQHF. CDR3 bases: TGTGCCAGCAGCTCCTGGGGTCTTACCCGACAGCCCCAGCATTTT.

The chain joins TRBV30 to TRBJ2-3; 12 bases fit TRBD1. The junction had 2 bases not matched to a gene; V was cut back by 1 base and J by 3 bases. The germline CDR1 and CDR2 sequences are GTSNPN and SVGIG (reference sequence). There are 15 residues in the CDR3. The CDR3 here is CAWSGDRGPTDTQYF. The CDR3 DNA sequence: TGTGCCTGGAGTGGGGACAGGGGGCCTACAGATACGCAGTATTTT.

The V gene is TRBV5-6, the J gene TRBJ2-7; 7 positions match TRBD2. V lost 4 bases and J lost 5; bases outside the gene matches: 12. This CDR3 contains 15 residues. CDR1 is SGHDT and CDR2 is YYEEEE in the germline V gene. The DNA for the CDR3 is TGTGCCAGCAGCCTAGGACGGCGGGGAGGGAACGAGCAGTACTTC. Translating it yields CASSLGRRGGNEQYF.

This rearrangement joins TRBV3-1 to TRBJ2-2, with 7 bases fitting TRBD2. After removal of 0 bases from V and 5 bases from J, the junction contained 3 bases not matched to a gene. This CDR3 has 15 amino acids. Germline CDR1 and CDR2: LGHDT and YNNKEL (reference sequence). The CDR3 DNA is TGTGCCAGCAGCCAAGATGCGGGGGAAACCGGGGAGCTGTTTTTT. Protein product: CASSQDAGETGELFF.

The rearrangement links TRBV18 to TRBJ2-2; no firm D call. The CDR3 consists of 13 residues. The germline V and J ends were trimmed by 1 base and 4 bases, with 4 bases remaining between them. Germline V lookup: CDR1 KGHSH, CDR2 LQKENI. For the CDR3, the DNA is TGTGCCAGCTCACCACATGCCACCGGGGAGCTGTTTTTT. This sequence encodes CASSPHATGELFF.

The chain carries TRBV5-4 and TRBJ2-4; 8 bases map to TRBD1. The CDR3 loop spans 14 amino acids. V shed 4 bases, J shed 7 bases, and the junction held 7 bases outside the gene matches. CDR1 is SGHNT and CDR2 is YYREEE in the germline V gene (reference sequence). In DNA form, the CDR3 reads TGTGCCAGCAGCGCTAACAGGGGGGAGAACATTCAGTACTTC. This gives the protein CASSANRGENIQYF.

The rearrangement joins TRBV24-1 to TRBJ2-6; D tentatively fits TRBD1 or TRBD2 (5 bases each). The CDR3 covers 15 residues. Germline V lookup: CDR1 KGHDR, CDR2 SFDVKD. V was clipped by 3 bases and J by 3 bases, with 8 bases between them. In nucleotides, the CDR3 is TGTGCCACCAGTGATCGGGGCGGTGGGGCCAACGTCCTGACTTTC. It is translated as CATSDRGGGANVLTF.

This clonotype came up once. The chain links TRBV6-2 or TRBV6-3 to TRBJ1-6, with D possibly TRBD1 on 5 matching bases. This CDR3 has 15 residues. Between the trimmed V and J ends, which lost 5 bases and 10 bases, there was a span of 18 bases. Per the germline V gene, CDR1 is MNHEY and CDR2 is SVGEGT. The chain's CDR3 is CASSPPGRGDSPLHF. CDR3 DNA sequence: TGTGCCAGCAGTCCCCCGGGACGAGGCGACTCACCCCTCCACTTT.

The V call is TRBV3-1, the J call TRBJ1-4; D remains unclear. Trimming stripped 4 bases from V and 4 bases from J, with 10 bases between. The CDR3 loop spans 14 amino acids. Germline values: CDR1 LGHDT, CDR2 YNNKEL (reference sequence). CDR3 protein: CASSPRTNNEKLFF. DNA for the CDR3: TGTGCCAGCAGCCCTCGGACCAATAATGAAAAACTGTTTTTT.

This clonotype has only one observation. The chain uses TRBV5-1 and TRBJ1-2; 7 nucleotides agree with TRBD1. CDR1 and CDR2 from the germline V gene are SGHRS and YFSETQ. With 4 bases clipped from V and 2 bases from J, the junction kept 8 bases outside the gene matches. The CDR3 contains 15 residues. For the CDR3, the DNA is TGCGCCAGCAGCCCGTTAGAGGGGGCGAACTATGGCTACACCTTC. Its protein is CASSPLEGANYGYTF.